This entry is about one TCR beta chain. The antigen is undetermined. The data stem from a study of long-term antiretroviral therapy in people with HIV. Study-level findings and limits: Researchers lacked any data on ART adherence, viral resistance or therapy changes.

Researchers report immunoSEQ v3.0 was run at survey level. Assay: immunoSEQ multiplex PCR; the TCRdb copy retains only in-frame clones and omits some. The table includes some 22,000 clones, about 80% detected once. CDR3 length: 19 amino acids. In germline, CDR1 is MGHRA, CDR2 YSYEKL. V was trimmed by 1 base and J by 6 bases, leaving 27 bases between them. The sequence derives from a middle-aged woman with HIV. The gene calls are TRBV4-1 and TRBJ2-5; D tentatively fits TRBD1 or TRBD2 (6 bases each). This specimen consisted of unsorted PBMCs, obtained 4.1 years after starting antiretroviral therapy. Written as DNA, the CDR3 is TGCGCCAGCAGCCAAGGAGGGGGGAACACGGGCCATCCTCGGAAGACCCAGTACTTC. The encoded protein is CASSQGGGNTGHPRKTQYF.